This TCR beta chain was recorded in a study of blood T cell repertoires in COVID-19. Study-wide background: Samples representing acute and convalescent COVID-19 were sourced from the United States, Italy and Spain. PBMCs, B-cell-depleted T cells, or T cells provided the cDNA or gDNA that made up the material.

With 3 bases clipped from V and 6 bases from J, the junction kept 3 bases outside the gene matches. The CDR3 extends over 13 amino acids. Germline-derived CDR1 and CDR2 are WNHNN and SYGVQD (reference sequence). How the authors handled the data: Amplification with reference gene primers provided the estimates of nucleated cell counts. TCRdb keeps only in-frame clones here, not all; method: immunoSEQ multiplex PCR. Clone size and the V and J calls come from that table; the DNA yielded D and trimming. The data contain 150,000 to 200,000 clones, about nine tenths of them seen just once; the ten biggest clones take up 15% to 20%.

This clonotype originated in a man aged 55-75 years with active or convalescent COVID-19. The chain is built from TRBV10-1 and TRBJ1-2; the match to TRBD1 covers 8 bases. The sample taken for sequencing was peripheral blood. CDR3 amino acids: CASSEKQGDGYTF. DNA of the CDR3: TGCGCCAGCAGTGAAAAACAGGGGGATGGCTACACCTTC.